One sample yielded the 32 T cell receptor beta chains listed below, sequenced in a study of cytomegalovirus exposure and HLA in healthy donors. PCR primers comprised 60 Vbeta and 13 Jbeta primers. TCRdb's table, derived via immunoSEQ multiplex PCR, lists solely in-frame clones and lacks some. The sample comprises about 160,000 clones, 82% of which are singletons, and over 8.5% rests with the top ten. The sequenced sample consisted of PBMCs. These TCRs come from a man aged 50 to 59 in good health and CMV-seropositive.

The chain combines TRBV5-8 with TRBJ2-7; 7 nucleotides match TRBD2. Germline V gene lookup returns CDR1 SGHTS and CDR2 YDEGEE. J was trimmed by 5 bases and V by 3 bases; bases with no gene match: 8. The length of the CDR3 is 14 residues. CDR3: CASSWREGGHEQYF. CDR3 sequence (DNA): TGTGCCAGCAGCTGGAGGGAGGGCGGCCACGAGCAGTACTTC. The full variable domain, with the rest looked up from reference TRBV5-8 and TRBJ2-7, is EAGVTQSPTHLIKTRGQQATLRCSPISGHTSVYWYQQALGLGLQFLLWYDEGEERNRGNFPPRFSGRQFPNYSSELNVNALELEDSALYLCASSWREGGHEQYFGPGTRLTVT.

The CDR3 is CASRYGQGPTYEQYF. The CDR3 DNA is TGTGCCAGCAGGTACGGACAAGGGCCCACCTACGAGCAGTACTTC. The chain employs TRBV6-5 and TRBJ2-7, with D maybe TRBD1 (5 bases). The CDR3 consists of 15 residues. V was pared by 6 bases and J by 2 bases, with 17 bases between. Germline V gene sequence: CDR1 MNHEY, CDR2 SVGAGI.

The J gene is TRBJ1-1, the V gene TRBV6-5, with TRBD1 as a possible D gene (5 bases). In germline, CDR1 is MNHEY, CDR2 SVGAGI. The CDR3 runs to 14 residues. Trimming took 5 bases from V and 5 from J, leaving 15 bases between them. The CDR3 here is CASSGWDRGTEAFF. For the CDR3, the DNA is TGTGCCAGCAGTGGGTGGGACCGGGGGACTGAAGCTTTCTTT.

J is TRBJ2-3 and V is TRBV5-4; D uncertain. The CDR3 extends over 12 amino acids. V lost 4 bases and J lost 0, with 3 bases in between. The germline gives CDR1 SGHNT, CDR2 YYREEE (reference sequence). This CDR3 is CASSPSTDTQYF. The CDR3 nucleotides read TGTGCCAGCAGCCCTAGCACAGATACGCAGTATTTT.

The rearrangement uses TRBV2 and TRBJ2-6; 10 bases agree with TRBD1. Germline loops: CDR1 SNHLY, CDR2 FYNNEI. Trimming took 6 bases from V and 3 from J; bases not matched to a gene: 14. The CDR3 spans 19 residues. CDR3 nucleotide sequence: TGTGCCAGCAGCTCCCGCCCAGGACAGGGGGTCGGTGGGGCCAACGTCCTGACTTTC. This codes for CASSSRPGQGVGGANVLTF.

The rearrangement uses TRBV5-1 and TRBJ2-3; 10 nucleotides line up with TRBD1. The CDR3 is made up of 18 amino acids. Germline CDR1 is SGHRS and CDR2 is YFSETQ. Germline trimming cut 3 bases from V and 6 bases from J; bases unmatched to any gene: 16. The CDR3 sequence: CASSSRTGGSSGVDTQYF. CDR3 in DNA: TGCGCCAGCAGCTCCCGGACAGGGGGTTCCTCCGGGGTCGATACGCAGTATTTT.

J is TRBJ1-4 and V is TRBV5-1, with D possibly TRBD1 on 5 matching bases. CDR3 length equals 16 residues. V was pared by 2 bases and J by 0 bases, with 11 bases between. The germline CDR1 and CDR2 sequences are SGHRS and YFSETQ. CDR3 sequence: CASSFRGGATNEKLFF. DNA for the CDR3: TGCGCCAGCAGCTTCCGGGGGGGTGCAACTAATGAAAAACTGTTTTTT.

The chain employs TRBV29-1 and TRBJ1-6, with D perhaps TRBD1 (6 bases). V shed 4 bases and J shed 8 bases, with 12 bases lying between them. CDR1 is SQVTM, CDR2 ANQGSEA, per germline. This CDR3 region has 13 residues. The CDR3, as DNA: TGCAGCGTTGCGGTCAGGGGTGATTCACCCCTCCACTTT. This sequence encodes CSVAVRGDSPLHF.

J is TRBJ2-1 and V is TRBV9; 8 bases line up with TRBD2. The CDR3 is 15 amino acids. J was trimmed by 1 base and V by 2 bases; bases with no gene match: 2. The V gene's germline CDR1 is SGDLS and CDR2 YYNGEE. The CDR3 DNA is TGTGCCAGCAGCGTCGGGGGGGCTTCCTACAATGAGCAGTTCTTC. It codes for CASSVGGASYNEQFF.

V and J are TRBV25-1 and TRBJ2-7; the match to TRBD1 covers 8 bases. Germline CDR1 and CDR2: MGHDK and SYGVNS. V shed 6 bases and J 5 bases; nucleotides not matched to a gene: 12. The CDR3 extends over 15 amino acids. The CDR3 reads CASRGSAGGWNEQYF. The CDR3 DNA follows: TGTGCCAGCAGGGGGTCCGCAGGGGGCTGGAACGAGCAGTACTTC.

J is TRBJ2-7 and V is TRBV11-3, with TRBD1 matching 10 bases. Per germline, CDR1 SGHNT and CDR2 YENEEA. The CDR3 contains 15 residues. The V segment lost 3 bases and the J segment 3 bases; nucleotides outside the gene matches: 5. The CDR3 loop is CASSLTGGSYYEQYF. DNA of the CDR3: TGTGCCAGCAGCTTGACAGGGGGCTCTTACTACGAGCAGTACTTC.

This clone was seen more than once but under ten times. The gene calls are TRBV19 and TRBJ1-5, with 7 nucleotides matching TRBD1. Trimming removed 1 base from V and 7 bases from J; junction bases left unmatched: 7. Germline V CDR1 and CDR2: LNHDA, SQIVND (reference sequence). The CDR3 extends over 15 amino acids. DNA for the CDR3: TGTGCCAGTAGTATAGGACAGGGTCTTTACCAGCCCCAGCATTTT. This gives the protein CASSIGQGLYQPQHF.

J is TRBJ2-4 and V is TRBV2; TRBD1 agrees at 7 bases. This CDR3 is built from 15 residues. Unmatched junction bases numbered 5, after V lost 6 bases and J lost 0 bases. In germline, CDR1 is SNHLY, CDR2 FYNNEI. The CDR3 reads CASRRDSLAKNIQYF. The DNA of the CDR3 is TGTGCCAGCAGACGGGACAGTTTAGCCAAAAACATTCAGTACTTC.

The chain recombines TRBV13 with TRBJ1-6; D unclear. The CDR3 length is 14 residues. Trimming cost V 5 bases and J 10 bases, with 15 bases left between them. Germline CDR1 and CDR2: PRHDT and FYEKMQ (reference sequence). CDR3 bases: TGTGCCAGCAGCCTCGCGCGGGGTTGGTCACCCCTCCACTTT. Translating it yields CASSLARGWSPLHF.

This clone was counted once. This chain links TRBV5-1 with TRBJ2-3; 13 nucleotides line up with TRBD2. This CDR3 contains 15 residues. Germline V gives CDR1 SGHRS, CDR2 YFSETQ. V trimming: 3 bases; J trimming: 3 bases; junction bases outside the gene matches: 1. The CDR3 nucleotides are TGCGCCAGCAGCTCGGGACTAGCGGGAACAGATACGCAGTATTTT. Its translation is CASSSGLAGTDTQYF.

On this clone itself: The germline gene is not matched at one end of the junction; a read error may be the cause. This sequence joins TRBV7-9 and TRBJ2-1; D perhaps matches TRBD2 (5 bases). This CDR3 has 14 amino acids. CDR1 is SEHNR and CDR2 is FQNEAQ in the germline V gene (reference sequence). CDR3 DNA sequence: TGTTCCAGCGCCGGGGTTTTCCGGGCCAATGAGCAGTTCTTC. Encoded protein: CSSAGVFRANEQFF.

The CDR3 loop reads CASSLGPGGDGYTF. DNA for the CDR3: TGTGCCAGCAGCTTAGGCCCGGGAGGAGATGGCTACACCTTC. The chain uses TRBV7-6 and TRBJ1-2; D gene unclear. Germline V gene sequence: CDR1 SGHVS, CDR2 FNYEAQ. Trimming removed 1 base from V and 6 bases from J, with 12 bases in between. This CDR3 contains 14 residues.

The chain combines TRBV27 with TRBJ2-7; D may be TRBD2 (5 bases). V dropped 8 bases and J dropped 5 bases, with 13 bases sitting between them. Germline CDR1 reads MNHEY; CDR2 reads SMNVEV (reference sequence). This CDR3 has 12 amino acids. The CDR3 reads CASGGRSNEQYF. The CDR3 DNA follows: TGTGCCAGCGGAGGTCGTTCCAACGAGCAGTACTTC.

The V gene is TRBV21-1, the J gene TRBJ2-5; whether TRBD1, the table's D call, matches the DNA was not checked. TRBV21-1 is recorded as a pseudogene. The CDR3 length is 13 residues. DNA for the CDR3: TGTGCCTTCAGGGGCAGGGGGCAAGAGACCCAGTACTTC. This sequence encodes CAFRGRGQETQYF.

The V and J genes are TRBV19 and TRBJ2-7; TRBD2 agrees at 13 bases. Germline loops: CDR1 LNHDA, CDR2 SQIVND (reference sequence). V was pared by 4 bases and J by 5 bases, with 5 bases of the junction left unmatched. This CDR3 contains 15 residues. The CDR3 protein is CASSTTSGRTNEQYF. CDR3 coding DNA: TGTGCCAGTAGTACGACTAGCGGGAGGACCAACGAGCAGTACTTC. Full variable domain (remainder filled in from reference TRBV19 and TRBJ2-7): DGGITQSPKYLFRKEGQNVTLSCEQNLNHDAMYWYRQDPGQGLRLIYYSQIVNDFQKGDIAEGYSVSREKKESFPLTVTSAQKNPTAFYLCASSTTSGRTNEQYFGPGTRLTVT.

V usage is TRBV29-1 and J usage is TRBJ2-3, with 7 positions matching TRBD2. Germline-derived CDR1 and CDR2 are SQVTM and ANQGSEA. This CDR3 has 16 residues. V lost 4 bases and J lost 0; bases outside the gene matches: 10. The CDR3 reads CSVGASGASSTDTQYF. Here the CDR3 DNA reads TGCAGCGTTGGTGCTAGCGGAGCGTCTAGCACAGATACGCAGTATTTT.

V is TRBV5-4 and J is TRBJ2-2; 11 bases map to TRBD1. V lost 0 bases, J lost 7 bases, and 5 bases stayed unmatched. CDR1 SGHNT and CDR2 YYREEE come from the germline V gene (reference sequence). This CDR3 is 16 amino acids long. The CDR3 nucleotides are TGTGCCAGCAGCTTGGGGACAGGGGGCGAAAACGGGGAGCTGTTTTTT. It specifies CASSLGTGGENGELFF. Full variable domain (rest looked up from reference TRBV5-4 and TRBJ2-2): ETGVTQSPTHLIKTRGQQVTLRCSSQSGHNTVSWYQQALGQGPQFIFQYYREEENGRGNFPPRFSGLQFPNYSSELNVNALELDDSALYLCASSLGTGGENGELFFGEGSRLTVL.

The chain joins TRBV27 to TRBJ1-2; 12 nucleotides align to TRBD1. Germline CDR1 reads MNHEY; CDR2 reads SMNVEV (reference sequence). V trimming: 6 bases; J trimming: 5 bases; junction bases outside the gene matches: 7. The CDR3 contains 15 residues. CDR3 loop: CASRSPGQGAYGYTF. The CDR3 coding sequence is TGTGCCAGCAGATCACCGGGACAGGGGGCTTATGGCTACACCTTC.

The chain recombines TRBV5-6 with TRBJ2-5, with TRBD1 as a possible D gene (6 bases). The DNA end is more similar to TRBJ2-7, so the J call may be wrong. Per the germline V gene, CDR1 is SGHDT and CDR2 is YYEEEE. The CDR3 runs 16 residues. In DNA form, the CDR3 reads TGTGCCAGCAGCTTGGGGGGTGGGGGCTATCTCTACGAGCAGTACTTC. This sequence encodes CASSLGGGGYLYEQYF.

V gene TRBV6-6 combines with J gene TRBJ2-7, with 11 bases lining up with TRBD1. After removal of 6 bases from V and 5 bases from J, the junction contained 9 bases not matched to a gene. This CDR3 is 15 amino acids long. Per germline, CDR1 MNHNY and CDR2 SVGAGI (reference sequence). The CDR3 reads CASSQPRGQGDEQYF. The CDR3 DNA follows: TGTGCCAGCAGCCAACCGAGGGGACAGGGGGACGAGCAGTACTTC.

This chain joins TRBV11-1 and TRBJ2-7; TRBD1 matches 7 bases. Looked up from germline, CDR1 is SGHAT and CDR2 is FQDESV (reference sequence). V dropped 5 bases and J dropped 5; count of bases not matched to a gene: 12. The CDR3 length is 15 residues. The CDR3 protein is CASSHYRGLVDEQYF. In DNA form, the CDR3 reads TGTGCCAGCAGCCATTACAGGGGATTAGTCGACGAGCAGTACTTC.

This CDR3 is CASSSNRVGTQYF. CDR3 nucleotide sequence: TGTGCCAGCAGTTCTAACAGGGTCGGTACGCAGTATTTT. The chain carries TRBV5-6 and TRBJ2-3; the D gene is possibly TRBD1 (6 bases). Germline CDR1 is SGHDT and CDR2 is YYEEEE. The CDR3 is 13 residues long. V gave up 5 bases and J gave up 8 bases, with 15 bases separating them.

This chain connects TRBV19 to TRBJ2-1; TRBD2 aligns across 9 bases. Germline V gene sequence: CDR1 LNHDA, CDR2 SQIVND (reference sequence). This CDR3 contains 15 residues. Germline trimming cut 7 bases from V and 4 bases from J; bases unmatched to any gene: 8. The CDR3 sequence is CASKEAGGIYNEQFF. For the CDR3, the DNA is TGTGCCAGTAAGGAAGCGGGAGGAATTTACAATGAGCAGTTCTTC.

The chain carries TRBV18 and TRBJ2-7; 7 nucleotides agree with TRBD2. This CDR3 region has 15 residues. Germline CDR1 and CDR2: KGHSH and LQKENI. After removal of 2 bases from V and 2 bases from J, the junction contained 6 bases not matched to a gene. The CDR3 sequence: CASSPGGEGAYEQYF. The CDR3 DNA is TGTGCCAGCTCACCAGGGGGGGAAGGTGCCTACGAGCAGTACTTC.

The chain is built from TRBV4-2 and TRBJ2-5; 12 bases fit TRBD1. The length of the CDR3 is 19 residues. Germline CDR1 reads LGHNA; CDR2 reads YNFKEQ. Trimming took 2 bases from V and 5 from J; bases not matched to a gene: 15. For the CDR3, the DNA is TGTGCCAGCAGCCAAACTACGGGACAGGGGGCGTTAACGACCGAGACCCAGTACTTC. Its protein product is CASSQTTGQGALTTETQYF.

The V and J genes are TRBV7-9 and TRBJ1-5, with TRBD1 matching 7 bases. This CDR3 contains 16 residues. Germline V gene sequence: CDR1 SEHNR, CDR2 FQNEAQ (reference sequence). With V trimmed by 3 bases and J by 5 bases, 10 bases remained unmatched. CDR3 DNA: TGTGCCAGCAGCTTTAGCAGCCAGGGGGGCTATCAGCCCCAGCATTTT. It translates to CASSFSSQGGYQPQHF.

The chain links TRBV7-9 to TRBJ2-7; 9 bases are shared with TRBD1. V shed 6 bases and J 2 bases; nucleotides not matched to a gene: 14. The length of the CDR3 is 17 residues. In germline, CDR1 is SEHNR, CDR2 FQNEAQ (reference sequence). DNA for the CDR3: TGTGCCAGCAGTAAAAAAACAGGGACAGGGAACACCTACGAGCAGTACTTC. It is translated as CASSKKTGTGNTYEQYF.